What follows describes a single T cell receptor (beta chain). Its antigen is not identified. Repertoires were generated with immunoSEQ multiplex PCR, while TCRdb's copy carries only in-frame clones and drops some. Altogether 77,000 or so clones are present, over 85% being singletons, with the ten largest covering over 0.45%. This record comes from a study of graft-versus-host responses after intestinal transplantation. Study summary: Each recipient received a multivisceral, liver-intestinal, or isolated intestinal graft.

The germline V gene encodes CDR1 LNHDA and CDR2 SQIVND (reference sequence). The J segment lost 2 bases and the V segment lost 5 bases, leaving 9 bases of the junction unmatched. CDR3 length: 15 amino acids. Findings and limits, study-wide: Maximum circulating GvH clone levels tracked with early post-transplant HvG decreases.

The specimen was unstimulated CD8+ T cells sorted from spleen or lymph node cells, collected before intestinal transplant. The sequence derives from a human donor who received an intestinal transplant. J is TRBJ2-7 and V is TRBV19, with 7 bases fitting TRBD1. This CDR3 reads CASSGYRGPTYEQYF. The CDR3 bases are TGTGCCAGTAGTGGTTACAGGGGCCCCACCTACGAGCAGTACTTC.